This T cell receptor beta chain appears in the sequencing data of a study of control samples from healthy donors and cancer patients. TCRdb's copy holds only in-frame clones and misses some; the assay was immunoSEQ multiplex PCR. This table has about 98,000 clones, roughly four fifths appearing once. CDR3 length: 16 amino acids. The junction had 11 bases not matched to a gene; V was cut back by 1 base and J by 10 bases. Germline assignment: CDR1 SGHDN and CDR2 FVKESK. This TCR derives from a man aged 60-69 years in good health. Source material: blood. The V call is TRBV14, the J call TRBJ2-1, with 9 bases identical to TRBD2. The CDR3 DNA follows: TGTGCCAGCAGCCAAGGGGGCGGGAGGGGGTCTACGGAGCAGTTCTTC. Residues: CASSQGGGRGSTEQFF. The full variable domain, rest sourced from reference TRBV14 and TRBJ2-1, is EAGVTQFPSHSVIEKGQTVTLRCDPISGHDNLYWYRRVMGKEIKFLLHFVKESKQDESGMPNNRFLAERTGGTYSTLKVQPAELEDSGVYFCASSQGGGRGSTEQFFGPGTRLTVL.